What follows is one T cell receptor beta chain and its context. The CDR3 totals 18 residues. Germline lookup yields CDR1 MNHNS and CDR2 SASEGT. V was trimmed by 1 base and J by 10 bases, leaving 23 bases between them. Sequencing was performed with immunoSEQ multiplex PCR; in TCRdb, only in-frame clones are kept and a portion is missing. The sample consists of around 2.5 million clones, 90% to 95% of them appearing once. The data are from a study of shared clonotypes between healthy human individuals. The receptor's source is a man younger than 35 in good health. Some clones in this sample may be carry-over from other donors' samples. Material: naive CD4+ T cells from PBMCs. Subset noted: CD45RA+ positively selected. The chain combines TRBV6-1 with TRBJ1-6; tentatively, D is TRBD1 (5 bases). CDR3 residues: CASSEGIVFLGRESPLHF. Here the CDR3 DNA reads TGTGCCAGCAGTGAAGGAATTGTCTTTTTGGGACGTGAGTCACCCCTCCACTTT.